The 5 T cell receptor beta chains below come from one sample, sequenced in a study of T-cell reconstitution after alpha-beta-depleted transplantation in children. Library preparation (for TCRbeta) was performed with unique molecular identifiers. TCRdb passed the PCR reads through MiXCR, listing each CDR3 protein once. The repertoire holds 500,000 to 750,000 distinct CDR3 sequences, with over 25% as singletons. The specimen was PBMCs, collected before TCRalphabeta/CD19-depleted stem cell transplant. All receptors derive from a boy less than two years old with Wiskott-Aldrich syndrome, due to receive a stem cell transplant.

The chain recombines TRBV4-1 with TRBJ2-5; D call uncertain. V was shortened by 0 bases and J by 2 bases, with 7 bases between the two germline ends. Germline values: CDR1 MGHRA, CDR2 YSYEKL. The CDR3 covers 14 residues. CDR3 DNA: TGCGCCAGCAGCCAAGAGAATAGACAAGAGACCCAGTACTTC. Translation: CASSQENRQETQYF.

The rearrangement links TRBV21-1 to TRBJ1-5; the table's TRBD1 call for D was not verified on the DNA. TRBV21-1 constitutes a pseudogene. The CDR3 extends over 15 amino acids. The CDR3, as DNA: TGTGCCAGCAGCCATCCCGTCAGGGGCAATCAGCCCCAGCATTTT. Translated: CASSHPVRGNQPQHF.

This clonotype was observed a handful of times. The chain recombines TRBV7-9 with TRBJ2-2; the match to TRBD1 covers 8 bases. This CDR3 has 16 amino acids. Per germline, CDR1 SEHNR and CDR2 FQNEAQ (reference sequence). V gave up 3 bases and J gave up 1 base; unmatched junction bases: 4. The CDR3 DNA sequence: TGTGCCAGCAGCTTCACCGGGACAGGGAACACCGGGGAGCTGTTTTTT. As protein: CASSFTGTGNTGELFF.

V gene TRBV12-3 or TRBV12-4 combines with J gene TRBJ2-2; 8 nucleotides match TRBD1. The length of the CDR3 is 17 residues. V shed 3 bases and J 3 bases; nucleotides not matched to a gene: 9. The CDR3 DNA reads as TGTGCCAGCAGTTTTGGGAGACAGGGGACTTACACCGGGGAGCTGTTTTTT. Translation: CASSFGRQGTYTGELFF.

This clonotype was detected only a few times. The chain carries TRBV3-1 and TRBJ2-1, with 7 bases aligning to TRBD2. The CDR3 spans 16 residues. CDR1 LGHDT and CDR2 YNNKEL come from the germline V gene (reference sequence). The trim removed 4 bases at V and 0 bases at J, leaving 6 bases unmatched. CDR3 sequence: CASSPLAGRSYNEQFF. The CDR3, as DNA: TGTGCCAGCAGCCCCTTAGCGGGCCGCTCCTACAATGAGCAGTTCTTC.